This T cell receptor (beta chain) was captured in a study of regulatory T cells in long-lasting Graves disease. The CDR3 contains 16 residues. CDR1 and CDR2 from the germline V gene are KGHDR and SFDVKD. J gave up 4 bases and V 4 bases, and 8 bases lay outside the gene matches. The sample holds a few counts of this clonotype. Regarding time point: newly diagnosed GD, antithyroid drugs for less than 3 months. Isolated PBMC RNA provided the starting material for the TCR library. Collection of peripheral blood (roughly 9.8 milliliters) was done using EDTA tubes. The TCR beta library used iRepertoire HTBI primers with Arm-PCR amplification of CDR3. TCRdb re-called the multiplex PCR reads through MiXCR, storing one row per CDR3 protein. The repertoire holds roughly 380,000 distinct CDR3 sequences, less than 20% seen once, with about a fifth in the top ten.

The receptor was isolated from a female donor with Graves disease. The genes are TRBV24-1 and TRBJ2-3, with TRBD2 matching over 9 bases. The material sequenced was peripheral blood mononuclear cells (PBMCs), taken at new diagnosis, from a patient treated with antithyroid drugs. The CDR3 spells CATSEDRLAGPDTQYF. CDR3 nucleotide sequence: TGTGCCACCAGTGAGGATCGGCTAGCGGGACCAGATACGCAGTATTTT.